This entry lists 8 T cell receptor beta chains sequenced from one sample in a study of PD-L1 blockade in urothelial cancer. Generated by immunoSEQ multiplex PCR, the TCRdb table keeps only in-frame clones and is missing some. The profile shows about 63,000 clones, roughly 79% of them singletons. The time point denotes: pretreatment peripheral blood. The sample was PBMCs, taken around atezolizumab (anti-PD-L1) treatment. These receptors all stem from a man aged 70-80 years with urothelial cancer.

J is TRBJ2-3 and V is TRBV6-5; maybe TRBD2 (5 bases). From germline, CDR1 is MNHEY and CDR2 SVGAGI. This CDR3 has 15 residues. Trimming shortened V by 2 bases and J by 2 bases, and 11 bases separated the two germline ends. This CDR3 reads CASSYKRINTDTQYF. The CDR3 DNA follows: TGTGCCAGCAGTTACAAGCGGATCAACACAGATACGCAGTATTTT.

The gene calls are TRBV5-4 and TRBJ1-1; possible D gene TRBD1, 6 bases. The CDR3 totals 18 residues. The V end lost 2 bases, the J end lost 3 bases, and 23 bases lay between the germline ends. CDR1 and CDR2 (germline): SGHNT, YYREEE (reference sequence). Written as DNA, the CDR3 is TGTGCCAGCAGCTTAAGGGGGAGGGGGGGCGTCGAACACACTGAAGCTTTCTTT. Its translation is CASSLRGRGGVEHTEAFF.

The CDR3 reads CASSPEGLGVNGYTF. The CDR3 nucleotides are TGTGCCAGCAGCCCTGAGGGTCTGGGAGTTAATGGCTACACCTTC. The V gene is TRBV6-5, the J gene TRBJ1-2; unclear D gene. There are 15 residues in the CDR3. From germline, CDR1 is MNHEY and CDR2 SVGAGI. Deletions cut 6 bases from V and 6 bases from J, with 20 bases between.

The chain uses TRBV4-3 and TRBJ2-7; D is unresolved. CDR3 length: 15 residues. CDR1 and CDR2 from the germline V gene are LGHNA and YSLEER. Deletions cut 4 bases from V and 3 bases from J, with 16 bases between. CDR3 protein: CASSPDHGSGYEQYF. The DNA for the CDR3 is TGCGCCAGCAGCCCAGATCATGGATCGGGCTACGAGCAGTACTTC.

This chain uses TRBV6-5 with TRBJ2-5; unclear D gene. This CDR3 spans 11 amino acids. Trimming pared 8 bases from V and 3 bases from J, leaving 7 bases between. Looked up from germline, CDR1 is MNHEY and CDR2 is SVGAGI. The DNA for the CDR3 is TGTGCCAGCGGAGTGGAAGAGACCCAGTACTTC. Translation: CASGVEETQYF.

The chain carries TRBV5-4 and TRBJ1-2, with a tentative D call TRBD1 (5 bases). V was cut by 0 bases and J by 4 bases, with 7 bases left in between. This CDR3 has 13 residues. Germline lookup yields CDR1 SGHNT and CDR2 YYREEE (reference sequence). CDR3 in DNA: TGTGCCAGCAGCTTGGCACAGGTCTATGGCTACACCTTC. Its protein product is CASSLAQVYGYTF.

This clone has more than one count but fewer than ten. The chain recombines TRBV5-4 with TRBJ1-1; D gene ambiguous. This CDR3 contains 13 residues. The V end was cut by 0 bases, the J end by 1 base, with 4 bases between. Germline V gene data show CDR1 as SGHNT and CDR2 as YYREEE (reference sequence). The CDR3 coding sequence is TGTGCCAGCAGCTTGGACAGGAACACTGAAGCTTTCTTT. Translating gives CASSLDRNTEAFF.

This chain connects TRBV6-1 to TRBJ2-1; 7 nucleotides align to TRBD2. Looked up from germline, CDR1 is MNHNS and CDR2 is SASEGT. V trimming: 4 bases; J trimming: 1 base; junction bases outside the gene matches: 7. The CDR3 covers 16 residues. The CDR3 spells CASSGGEGLSYNEQFF. In nucleotides, the CDR3 is TGTGCCAGCAGTGGGGGGGAGGGGCTTTCCTACAATGAGCAGTTCTTC.